This T cell receptor beta chain was found in a study of T cell responses to AZD1222 COVID-19 vaccine. About this clone: What it binds is not known.

Study outcomes and limitations: Donors in the cohort were predominantly white British and more often female, and clonal diversity was possibly underestimated.

TCRdb's table, derived via immunoSEQ multiplex PCR, lists solely in-frame clones and lacks some. Of about 100,000 clones listed, 92% are singletons. The V gene lost 5 bases and the J gene lost 2 bases, with 6 bases spanning the gap. Germline V gene sequence: CDR1 DFQATT, CDR2 SNEGSKA (reference sequence). This CDR3 is built from 11 residues. The clonotype was recovered from an adult in good health. The material was peripheral blood, obtained on day 0 of AZD1222 vaccination. The genes are TRBV20-1 and TRBJ1-1; no clear D gene. CDR3 protein: CSAPLNTEAFF. As DNA, the CDR3 is TGCAGTGCTCCTCTCAACACTGAAGCTTTCTTT.